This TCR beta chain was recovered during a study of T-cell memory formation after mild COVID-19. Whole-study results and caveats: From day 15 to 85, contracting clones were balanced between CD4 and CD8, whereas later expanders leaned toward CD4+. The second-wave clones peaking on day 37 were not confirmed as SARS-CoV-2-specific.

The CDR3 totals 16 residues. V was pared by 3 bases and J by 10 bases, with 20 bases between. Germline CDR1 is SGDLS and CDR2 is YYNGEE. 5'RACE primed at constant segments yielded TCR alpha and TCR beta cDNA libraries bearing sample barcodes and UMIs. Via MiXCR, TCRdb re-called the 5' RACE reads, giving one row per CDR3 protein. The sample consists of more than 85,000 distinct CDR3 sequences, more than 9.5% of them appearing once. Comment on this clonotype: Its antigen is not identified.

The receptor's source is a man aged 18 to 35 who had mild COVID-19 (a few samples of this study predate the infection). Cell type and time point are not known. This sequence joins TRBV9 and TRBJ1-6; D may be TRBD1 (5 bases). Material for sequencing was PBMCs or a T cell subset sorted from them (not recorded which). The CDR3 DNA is TGTGCCAGCAGCGGATACCCCCGGGACGGCATATCACCCCTCCACTTT. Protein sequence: CASSGYPRDGISPLHF.